The 25 T cell receptor beta chains given below trace back to one sample, sequenced in a study. TCRdb reanalysed the RT-PCR reads using MiXCR and keeps one entry per CDR3 protein. The sample has around 700,000 distinct CDR3 sequences, about 14% seen once; the top ten hold about 3.9%. The specimen sequenced was memory CD4+ T cells from blood. The source is a female donor in good health, serving as a healthy control.

The V call is TRBV28, the J call TRBJ2-1; 13 nucleotides match TRBD2. CDR1 is MDHEN, CDR2 SYDVKM, per germline. V was pared by 4 bases and J by 8 bases, with 11 bases of the junction left unmatched. The CDR3 spans 17 residues. CDR3 coding DNA: TGTGCCAGCAGTTCCCCCCGGACTAGCGGGAGCGTCGATGAGCAGTTCTTC. Protein: CASSSPRTSGSVDEQFF.

This clonotype was detected only a few times. The chain joins TRBV5-1 to TRBJ2-7; D is ambiguous. Germline V gives CDR1 SGHRS, CDR2 YFSETQ. This CDR3 comprises 14 residues. Deletions cut 0 bases from V and 2 bases from J, with 9 bases between. As DNA, the CDR3 is TGCGCCAGCAGCTTGGGTCTAGGAACCTACGAGCAGTACTTC. The encoded protein is CASSLGLGTYEQYF.

This clonotype was seen a handful of times. The rearrangement links TRBV6-5 to TRBJ2-2; no clear D. CDR1 is MNHEY, CDR2 SVGAGI, per germline. The CDR3 is 15 residues long. Trimming left V 0 bases short and J 6 bases short, with 11 bases between. The CDR3 DNA reads TGTGCCAGCAGTTACTCGAACCCGCCGTCCGGGGAGCTGTTTTTT. Protein sequence: CASSYSNPPSGELFF.

This rearrangement joins TRBV5-1 to TRBJ2-7, with 7 bases aligning to TRBD2. CDR3 length: 17 residues. The junction had 12 bases not matched to a gene; V was cut back by 1 base and J by 2 bases. Germline V lookup: CDR1 SGHRS, CDR2 YFSETQ. This CDR3 reads CASSLKASGSYPYEQYF. CDR3 bases: TGCGCCAGCAGCTTGAAGGCTAGCGGATCTTACCCCTACGAGCAGTACTTC.

This clonotype was counted a few times. The chain links TRBV9 to TRBJ1-3; D may be TRBD1 (6 bases). Trimming cost V 0 bases and J 6 bases, with 7 bases left between them. The CDR3 has 13 amino acids. Germline values: CDR1 SGDLS, CDR2 YYNGEE. DNA for the CDR3: TGTGCCAGCAGCGTAGGACAGGCAAACACCATATATTTT. Residues: CASSVGQANTIYF.

The chain joins TRBV6-5 to TRBJ2-7; 10 positions match TRBD1. Germline lookup yields CDR1 MNHEY and CDR2 SVGAGI. The CDR3 is 14 residues long. Losses at the gene ends were 6 bases for V and 4 bases for J; bases not matched to a gene: 6. DNA of the CDR3: TGTGCCAGCAGCAAGGGGGACAGGGGATACGAGCAGTACTTC. This gives the protein CASSKGDRGYEQYF.

This clonotype has ten or more counts. The V call is TRBV20-1, the J call TRBJ2-3, with D hard to call. Deletions cut 5 bases from V and 5 bases from J, with 8 bases between. The CDR3 extends over 11 amino acids. Germline V gives CDR1 DFQATT, CDR2 SNEGSKA (reference sequence). CDR3 loop: CSAALGDTQYF. The CDR3, as DNA: TGCAGTGCTGCACTGGGAGATACGCAGTATTTT.

CDR3 loop: CSARGTSGSLNEQFF. CDR3 bases: TGCAGTGCTAGGGGGACTAGCGGGAGTCTCAATGAGCAGTTCTTC. The chain links TRBV20-1 to TRBJ2-1, with 14 bases aligning to TRBD2. Per the germline V gene, CDR1 is DFQATT and CDR2 is SNEGSKA (reference sequence). CDR3 length: 15 amino acids. Trimming took 3 bases from V and 6 from J; bases not matched to a gene: 4.

This clonotype was recorded a few times. The chain joins TRBV7-9 to TRBJ2-7; 9 bases map to TRBD1. This CDR3 comprises 15 residues. Germline V gene lookup returns CDR1 SEHNR and CDR2 FQNEAQ (reference sequence). With V trimmed by 5 bases and J by 0 bases, 5 bases remained unmatched. CDR3 DNA sequence: TGTGCCAGCAGCCTTGACAGGGGGAGCTCCTACGAGCAGTACTTC. Encoded protein: CASSLDRGSSYEQYF. The full variable domain, its missing parts supplied by reference TRBV7-9 and TRBJ2-7, is DTGVSQNPRHKITKRGQNVTFRCDPISEHNRLYWYRQTLGQGPEFLTYFQNEAQLEKSRLLSDRFSAERPKGSFSTLEIQRTEQGDSAMYLCASSLDRGSSYEQYFGPGTRLTVT.

This chain uses TRBV28 with TRBJ2-1; weak D call: TRBD1 (5 bases). The CDR3 contains 13 residues. V dropped 7 bases and J dropped 6 bases, with 13 bases sitting between them. In germline, CDR1 is MDHEN, CDR2 SYDVKM. The chain's CDR3 is CASKVGHLNEQFF. In nucleotides, the CDR3 is TGTGCCAGCAAAGTCGGACACCTCAATGAGCAGTTCTTC.

The rearrangement joins TRBV5-1 to TRBJ1-3; D gene ambiguous. The CDR3 is 13 amino acids. Germline V gives CDR1 SGHRS, CDR2 YFSETQ. V shed 0 bases and J shed 8 bases, with 9 bases lying between them. CDR3 region: CASSLAARDTIYF. Here the CDR3 DNA reads TGCGCCAGCAGCTTGGCCGCGAGGGACACCATATATTTT.

This clonotype was counted a few times. The chain links TRBV20-1 to TRBJ1-2; D uncertain. The CDR3 totals 13 residues. V was clipped by 6 bases and J by 5 bases, with 16 bases between them. CDR1 and CDR2 (germline): DFQATT, SNEGSKA (reference sequence). The CDR3 bases are TGCAGTGCCGGCTTATACTTGGGGTATGGCTACACCTTC. Its protein is CSAGLYLGYGYTF.

This clonotype has ten or more counts. The V and J genes are TRBV12-3 or TRBV12-4 and TRBJ1-5; 7 bases are a match to TRBD1. There are 15 residues in the CDR3. With 6 bases clipped from V and 0 bases from J, the junction kept 5 bases outside the gene matches. The CDR3, as DNA: TGTGCCAGCAGAGGACAGGCCGATAGCAATCAGCCCCAGCATTTT. Amino acids: CASRGQADSNQPQHF.

This chain connects TRBV5-1 to TRBJ2-4, with 8 bases identical to TRBD2. Germline V gene sequence: CDR1 SGHRS, CDR2 YFSETQ. V trimming: 0 bases; J trimming: 2 bases; junction bases outside the gene matches: 4. The CDR3 has 16 residues. The CDR3 coding sequence is TGCGCCAGCAGCTTGGCTCCGGGGGGGACCAAAAACATTCAGTACTTC. Translation gives CASSLAPGGTKNIQYF.

The chain combines TRBV15 with TRBJ1-6, with D perhaps TRBD1 (6 bases). V lost 5 bases, J lost 7 bases, and 15 bases lay in between. This CDR3 is built from 15 residues. CDR1 is LNHNV and CDR2 is YYDKDF in the germline V gene (reference sequence). The CDR3 protein is CATSVTGSGNSPLHF. The DNA of the CDR3 is TGTGCCACCAGCGTTACAGGGAGCGGGAATTCACCCCTCCACTTT.

J is TRBJ2-5 and V is TRBV4-2, with D perhaps given as TRBD1 or TRBD2 (5 bases each). This CDR3 is 16 amino acids long. Trimming took off 0 bases at V and 0 bases at J, with 11 bases between the two ends. Looked up from germline, CDR1 is LGHNA and CDR2 is YNFKEQ. The CDR3 bases are TGTGCCAGCAGCCAAGATGCGAGAGGGGACCAAGAGACCCAGTACTTC. Its translation: CASSQDARGDQETQYF.

V and J are TRBV20-1 and TRBJ1-6; D remains unclear. CDR1 is DFQATT, CDR2 SNEGSKA, per germline (reference sequence). There are 14 residues in the CDR3. Deletions cut 3 bases from V and 5 bases from J, with 11 bases between. In nucleotides, the CDR3 is TGCAGTGCTAGTTTTGACATCAATAATTCACCCCTCCACTTT. This translates into CSASFDINNSPLHF.

This clonotype has just a few counts. The rearrangement uses TRBV7-9 and TRBJ2-7; D is possibly TRBD1 (7 bases). V lost 5 bases to trimming and J lost 1 base, with 18 bases between them. The CDR3 totals 16 residues. Germline V gene sequence: CDR1 SEHNR, CDR2 FQNEAQ (reference sequence). The CDR3 DNA reads TGTGCCAGCAGCCAAACGCGGGGACAGTCATCCTACGAGCAGTACTTC. This gives the protein CASSQTRGQSSYEQYF.

The chain carries TRBV10-3 and TRBJ2-5, with D hard to call. The CDR3 covers 13 residues. In germline, CDR1 is ENHRY, CDR2 SYGVKD. Trimming took off 1 base at V and 4 bases at J, with 7 bases between the two ends. The CDR3 is CAISEWSIETQYF. Here the CDR3 DNA reads TGTGCCATCAGTGAGTGGTCGATAGAGACCCAGTACTTC.

This clonotype showed up just a few times. V and J are TRBV6-5 and TRBJ1-4, with D possibly being TRBD1 (6 bases). Germline V gene lookup returns CDR1 MNHEY and CDR2 SVGAGI. V lost 6 bases, J lost 8 bases, and 13 bases lay in between. The CDR3 is 13 amino acids. CDR3 protein: CASSPGGGEKLFF. CDR3 DNA sequence: TGTGCCAGCAGCCCCGGGGGGGGCGAAAAACTGTTTTTT.

The chain joins TRBV19 to TRBJ2-7; TRBD2 matches 15 bases. Germline-derived CDR1 and CDR2 are LNHDA and SQIVND (reference sequence). This CDR3 region has 17 residues. V lost 3 bases and J lost 5; bases outside the gene matches: 8. The CDR3 DNA sequence: TGTGCCAGTAGTATCTTGGGACTAGCGGGAGGAAACAACGAGCAGTACTTC. Encoded protein: CASSILGLAGGNNEQYF.

This chain connects TRBV7-9 to TRBJ1-1; D call uncertain. Germline-derived CDR1 and CDR2 are SEHNR and FQNEAQ (reference sequence). Trimming stripped 5 bases from V and 7 bases from J, with 14 bases between. The CDR3 is 13 amino acids. This CDR3 reads CASSPRAGIEAFF. In DNA, the CDR3 is TGTGCCAGCAGCCCAAGGGCGGGGATTGAAGCTTTCTTT.

This clonotype was picked up many times. V usage is TRBV12-3 or TRBV12-4 and J usage is TRBJ1-2; D is uncertain. The V end lost 6 bases, the J end lost 4 bases, and 9 bases lay between the germline ends. This CDR3 spans 12 amino acids. Written as DNA, the CDR3 is TGTGCCAGCAGGGCCGACCCCTATGGCTACACCTTC. It is translated as CASRADPYGYTF.

This clonotype was recorded a few times. This chain links TRBV19 with TRBJ1-2; TRBD1 matches at 7 bases. The CDR3 spans 13 residues. V dropped 3 bases and J dropped 3; count of bases not matched to a gene: 1. From germline, CDR1 is LNHDA and CDR2 SQIVND (reference sequence). Written as DNA, the CDR3 is TGTGCCAGTAGTATCGGGACAGACTATGGCTACACCTTC. It specifies CASSIGTDYGYTF.

The sample holds many counts of this clonotype. The V call is TRBV7-6, the J call TRBJ2-1; 7 nucleotides line up with TRBD1. The CDR3 consists of 18 residues. V trimming: 6 bases; J trimming: 0 bases; junction bases outside the gene matches: 14. Germline CDR1 is SGHVS and CDR2 is FNYEAQ. CDR3: CASRPRTGPFSSYNEQFF. Here the CDR3 DNA reads TGTGCCAGCAGACCGCGGACAGGACCTTTTAGCTCCTACAATGAGCAGTTCTTC.